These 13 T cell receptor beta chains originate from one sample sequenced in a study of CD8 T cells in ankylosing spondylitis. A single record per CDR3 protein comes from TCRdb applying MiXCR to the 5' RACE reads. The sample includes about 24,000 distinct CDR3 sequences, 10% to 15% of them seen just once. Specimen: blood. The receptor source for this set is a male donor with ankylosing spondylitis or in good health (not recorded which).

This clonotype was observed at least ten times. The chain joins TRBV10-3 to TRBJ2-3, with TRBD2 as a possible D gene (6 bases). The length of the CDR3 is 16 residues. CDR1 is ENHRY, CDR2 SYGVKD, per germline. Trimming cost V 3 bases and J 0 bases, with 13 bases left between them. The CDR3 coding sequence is TGTGCCATCAGTGAACTAGCAGGAGCAAGCACAGATACGCAGTATTTT. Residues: CAISELAGASTDTQYF.

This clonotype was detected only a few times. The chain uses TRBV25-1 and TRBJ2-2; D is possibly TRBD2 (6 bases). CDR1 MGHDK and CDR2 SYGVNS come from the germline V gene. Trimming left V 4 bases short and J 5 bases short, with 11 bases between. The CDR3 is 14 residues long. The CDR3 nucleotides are TGTGCCAGCAGTGGTGCTAGCGTAACCGGGGAGCTGTTTTTT. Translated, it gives CASSGASVTGELFF.

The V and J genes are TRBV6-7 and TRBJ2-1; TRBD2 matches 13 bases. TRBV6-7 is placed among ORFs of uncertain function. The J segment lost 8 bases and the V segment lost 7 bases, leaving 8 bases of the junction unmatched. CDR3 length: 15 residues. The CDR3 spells CASTQLAGGGDEQFF. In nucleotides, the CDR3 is TGTGCCAGCACTCAACTAGCGGGAGGGGGGGATGAGCAGTTCTTC.

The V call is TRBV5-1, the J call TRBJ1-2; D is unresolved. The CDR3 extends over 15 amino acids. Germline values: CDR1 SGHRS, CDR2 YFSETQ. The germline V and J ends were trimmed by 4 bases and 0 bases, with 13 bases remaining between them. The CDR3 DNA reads TGCGCCAGCAGCGAAGTAGCAGGAGCTAACTATGGCTACACCTTC. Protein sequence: CASSEVAGANYGYTF.

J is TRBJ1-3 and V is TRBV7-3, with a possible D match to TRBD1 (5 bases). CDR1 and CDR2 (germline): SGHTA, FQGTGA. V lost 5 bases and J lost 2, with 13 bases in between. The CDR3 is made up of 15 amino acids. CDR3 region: CASSPTGPPGNTIYF. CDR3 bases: TGTGCCAGCAGCCCGACGGGACCGCCTGGAAACACCATATATTTT.

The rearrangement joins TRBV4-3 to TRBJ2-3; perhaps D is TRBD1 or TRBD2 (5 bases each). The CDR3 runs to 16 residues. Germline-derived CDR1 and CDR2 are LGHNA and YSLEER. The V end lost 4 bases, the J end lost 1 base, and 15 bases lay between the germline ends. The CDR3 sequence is CASSPIGGAGTDTQYF. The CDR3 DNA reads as TGCGCCAGCAGCCCCATTGGGGGAGCGGGCACAGATACGCAGTATTTT.

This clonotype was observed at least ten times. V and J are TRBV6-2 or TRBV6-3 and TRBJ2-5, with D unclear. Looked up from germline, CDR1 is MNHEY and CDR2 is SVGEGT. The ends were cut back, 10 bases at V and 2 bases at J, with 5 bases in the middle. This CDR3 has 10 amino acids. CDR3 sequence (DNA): TGTGCCACCTTACAAGAGACCCAGTACTTC. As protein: CATLQETQYF.

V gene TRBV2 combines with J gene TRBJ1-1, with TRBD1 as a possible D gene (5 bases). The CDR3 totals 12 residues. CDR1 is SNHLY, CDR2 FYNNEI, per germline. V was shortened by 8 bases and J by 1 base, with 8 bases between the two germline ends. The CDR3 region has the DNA TGTGCCAGCCAGGACACGAACACTGAAGCTTTCTTT. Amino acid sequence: CASQDTNTEAFF.

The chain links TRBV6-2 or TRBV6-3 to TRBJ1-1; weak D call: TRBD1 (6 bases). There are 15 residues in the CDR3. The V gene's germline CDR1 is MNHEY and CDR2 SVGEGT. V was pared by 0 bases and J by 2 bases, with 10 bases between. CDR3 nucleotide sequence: TGTGCCAGCAGTTACTCCGGACAGCCTAACACTGAAGCTTTCTTT. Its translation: CASSYSGQPNTEAFF.

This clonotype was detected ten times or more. CDR3 nucleotide sequence: TGCAGTGCTTGCCGGGACAGGGGGCGTAAGGGGGAGACCCAGTACTTC. It specifies CSACRDRGRKGETQYF. J is TRBJ2-5 and V is TRBV20-1; 12 positions agree with TRBD1. CDR1 is DFQATT and CDR2 is SNEGSKA in the germline V gene (reference sequence). Trimming removed 5 bases from V and 5 bases from J; junction bases left unmatched: 12. This CDR3 spans 16 amino acids.

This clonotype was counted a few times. The CDR3 DNA reads TGTGCCAGCAGTTTTAATAGCGGGGCGGTGGAGCTGTTTTTT. Translating gives CASSFNSGAVELFF. The chain couples TRBV12-3 or TRBV12-4 to TRBJ2-2; 8 positions match TRBD2. V lost 3 bases, J lost 10 bases, and 7 bases stayed unmatched. The CDR3 extends over 14 amino acids.

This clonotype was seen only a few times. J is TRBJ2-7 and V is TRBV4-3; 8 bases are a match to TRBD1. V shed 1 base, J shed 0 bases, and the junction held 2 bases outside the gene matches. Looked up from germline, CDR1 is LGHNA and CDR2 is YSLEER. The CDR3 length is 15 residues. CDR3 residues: CASSQGTGSSYEQYF. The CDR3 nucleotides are TGCGCCAGCAGCCAAGGGACAGGGAGCTCCTACGAGCAGTACTTC.

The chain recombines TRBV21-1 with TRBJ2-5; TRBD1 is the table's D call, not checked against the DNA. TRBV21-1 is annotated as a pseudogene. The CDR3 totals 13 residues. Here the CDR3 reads CASSLDRDKTQYF. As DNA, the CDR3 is TGTGCCAGCAGTCTCGACAGGGACAAGACCCAGTACTTC.